These 16 T cell receptor beta chains share one sample of origin, sequenced in a study of blood T cell repertoires in COVID-19. The data were produced by immunoSEQ multiplex PCR, yet TCRdb's version contains in-frame clones alone and is incomplete. This sample has fewer than 300,000 clones, with roughly 85% found just once. Material for sequencing was peripheral blood. Every receptor here comes from a woman between 18 and 29 years old with acute or convalescent COVID-19.

This clone was detected a few times. The V call is TRBV5-6, the J call TRBJ2-7, with TRBD2 matching 9 bases. J was trimmed by 0 bases and V by 2 bases; bases with no gene match: 3. This CDR3 has 15 amino acids. Germline lookup yields CDR1 SGHDT and CDR2 YYEEEE. The DNA of the CDR3 is TGTGCCAGCAGCTTACTTAGCGGGAGCTCCTACGAGCAGTACTTC. Its protein product is CASSLLSGSSYEQYF. Filled out from reference TRBV5-6 and TRBJ2-7, the complete variable domain reads DAGVTQSPTHLIKTRGQQVTLRCSPKSGHDTVSWYQQALGQGPQFIFQYYEEEERQRGNFPDRFSGHQFPNYSSELNVNALLLGDSALYLCASSLLSGSSYEQYFGPGTRLTVT.

The CDR3 loop is CASSSGSGSYNEQFF. Written as DNA, the CDR3 is TGTGCCAGCAGCAGCGGGAGTGGGTCCTACAATGAGCAGTTCTTC. The chain recombines TRBV2 with TRBJ2-1; 8 nucleotides align to TRBD2. The junction had 5 bases not matched to a gene; V was cut back by 6 bases and J by 1 base. The CDR3 is 15 amino acids. Germline V gene lookup returns CDR1 SNHLY and CDR2 FYNNEI.

The chain is built from TRBV5-8 and TRBJ1-2, with D unresolved. The V gene lost 4 bases and the J gene lost 4 bases, with 14 bases spanning the gap. Germline loops: CDR1 SGHTS, CDR2 YDEGEE. The CDR3 has 14 amino acids. CDR3 DNA sequence: TGTGCCAGCAGCCTGAAGTCCCTCAGCTATGGCTACACCTTC. Translated, it gives CASSLKSLSYGYTF.

The chain employs TRBV7-2 and TRBJ1-2, with D maybe TRBD1 (6 bases). Germline lookup yields CDR1 SGHTA and CDR2 FQGNSA. This CDR3 contains 16 residues. Trimming left V 3 bases short and J 0 bases short, with 14 bases between. The CDR3 bases are TGTGCCAGCAGCTTCCAAGGACAGCTGTCTAACTATGGCTACACCTTC. Translated: CASSFQGQLSNYGYTF.

The chain combines TRBV19 with TRBJ1-5; D gene ambiguous. Germline CDR1 is LNHDA and CDR2 is SQIVND (reference sequence). The CDR3 has 14 amino acids. Trimming removed 3 bases from V and 4 bases from J, with 10 bases in between. The CDR3 here is CASSIGGMNQPQHF. CDR3 nucleotide sequence: TGTGCCAGTAGTATCGGAGGGATGAATCAGCCCCAGCATTTT.

This chain uses TRBV27 with TRBJ1-2; 7 bases map to TRBD1. The CDR3 extends over 12 amino acids. The ends lost 6 bases at V and 4 bases at J; junction bases unmatched: 2. Germline V lookup: CDR1 MNHEY, CDR2 SMNVEV (reference sequence). The CDR3, as DNA: TGTGCCAGCAGACAGGGGACCTATGGCTACACCTTC. Amino acids: CASRQGTYGYTF.

The V call is TRBV10-3, the J call TRBJ2-5, with TRBD2 matching 12 bases. Per the germline V gene, CDR1 is ENHRY and CDR2 is SYGVKD. Unmatched junction bases numbered 6, after V lost 2 bases and J lost 5 bases. This CDR3 comprises 16 residues. The CDR3 bases are TGTGCCATCAGTGAGATGACTAGCGGGAGTGGGGAGACCCAGTACTTC. Translating it yields CAISEMTSGSGETQYF.

This clone was detected only a few times. The V call is TRBV18, the J call TRBJ2-1; 10 positions match TRBD2. The germline V gene has CDR1 KGHSH and CDR2 LQKENI. V was clipped by 4 bases and J by 8 bases; unmatched bases: 11. CDR3 length: 16 amino acids. The CDR3 sequence is CASSLQSSGSSYEQFF. CDR3 nucleotides: TGTGCCAGCTCACTCCAATCTAGCGGGAGTAGCTATGAGCAGTTCTTC.

The V gene is TRBV30, the J gene TRBJ2-7; no reliable D call. In germline, CDR1 is GTSNPN, CDR2 SVGIG (reference sequence). The CDR3 sequence is 13 residues long. V was cut by 7 bases and J by 0 bases, with 13 bases left in between. CDR3 residues: CASDKKSSYEQYF. CDR3 nucleotide sequence: TGTGCCTCCGACAAGAAGAGCTCCTACGAGCAGTACTTC.

The CDR3 loop reads CASSYSLDRGTGELFF. In DNA form, the CDR3 reads TGTGCCAGCAGTTACTCGTTGGACAGGGGGACCGGGGAGCTGTTTTTT. J is TRBJ2-2 and V is TRBV6-5; 10 positions match TRBD1. Trimming removed 0 bases from V and 5 bases from J; junction bases left unmatched: 3. The CDR3 consists of 16 residues. Germline loops: CDR1 MNHEY, CDR2 SVGAGI.

The rearrangement uses TRBV6-6 and TRBJ1-1; no clear D. Germline V gene lookup returns CDR1 MNHNY and CDR2 SVGAGI (reference sequence). V was clipped by 8 bases and J by 0 bases, with 10 bases between them. The CDR3 spans 13 residues. The CDR3 loop is CASVTVMNTEAFF. In DNA form, the CDR3 reads TGTGCCAGCGTAACAGTAATGAACACTGAAGCTTTCTTT.

This clone was observed once. The chain uses TRBV2 and TRBJ1-2; D gene ambiguous. The CDR3 sequence is 13 residues long. V lost 1 base and J lost 2, with 5 bases in between. The germline CDR1 and CDR2 sequences are SNHLY and FYNNEI. CDR3 in amino acids: CASSEGGNYGYTF. CDR3 coding DNA: TGTGCCAGCAGTGAAGGCGGCAACTATGGCTACACCTTC.

The sample holds one count of this clone. This chain uses TRBV12-3 or TRBV12-4 with TRBJ1-2; 7 bases fit TRBD1. CDR3 length: 13 residues. The V gene end was trimmed by 2 bases and the J gene end by 6 bases; junction bases not matched to a gene: 3. The CDR3 nucleotides read TGTGCCAGCAGTTTACGGCAGGGGGATGGCTACACCTTC. Protein sequence: CASSLRQGDGYTF.

This rearrangement joins TRBV28 to TRBJ1-4; 9 nucleotides match TRBD1. With V trimmed by 5 bases and J by 5 bases, 12 bases remained unmatched. The CDR3 runs to 17 residues. In germline, CDR1 is MDHEN, CDR2 SYDVKM. CDR3 sequence: CASSPVPRQGENEKLFF. The CDR3 DNA sequence: TGTGCCAGCAGTCCCGTCCCCAGACAGGGGGAAAATGAAAAACTGTTTTTT.

This clone has just a few counts. This sequence joins TRBV4-1 and TRBJ2-1; D is uncertain. V was clipped by 4 bases and J by 2 bases, with 9 bases between them. CDR3 size: 14 residues. Germline CDR1 and CDR2: MGHRA and YSYEKL. The CDR3 loop reads CASSPVDTYNEQFF. The CDR3 DNA reads as TGCGCCAGCAGCCCGGTCGACACCTACAATGAGCAGTTCTTC.

The V call is TRBV5-1, the J call TRBJ1-1; D gene ambiguous. This CDR3 spans 15 amino acids. The V and J ends lost 0 bases and 1 base respectively, with 10 bases between them. Germline V gene lookup returns CDR1 SGHRS and CDR2 YFSETQ. The CDR3 here is CASSLAGAGNTEAFF. CDR3 in DNA: TGCGCCAGCAGCTTGGCCGGTGCAGGGAACACTGAAGCTTTCTTT. The full variable domain, its missing parts supplied by reference TRBV5-1 and TRBJ1-1, is KAGVTQTPRYLIKTRGQQVTLSCSPISGHRSVSWYQQTPGQGLQFLFEYFSETQRNKGNFPGRFSGRQFSNSRSEMNVSTLELGDSALYLCASSLAGAGNTEAFFGQGTRLTVV.